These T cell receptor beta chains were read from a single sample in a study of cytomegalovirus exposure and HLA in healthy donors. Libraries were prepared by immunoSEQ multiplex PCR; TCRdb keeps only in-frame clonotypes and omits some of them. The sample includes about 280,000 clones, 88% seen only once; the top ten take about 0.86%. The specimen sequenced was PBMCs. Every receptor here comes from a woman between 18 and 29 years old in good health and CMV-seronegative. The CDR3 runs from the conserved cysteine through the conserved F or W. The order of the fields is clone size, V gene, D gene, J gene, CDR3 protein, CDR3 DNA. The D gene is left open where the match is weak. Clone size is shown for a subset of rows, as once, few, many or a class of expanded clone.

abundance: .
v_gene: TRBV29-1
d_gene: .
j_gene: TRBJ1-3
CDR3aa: CSGGTGNTIYF
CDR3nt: TGCAGCGGCGGAACTGGAAACACCATATATTTT

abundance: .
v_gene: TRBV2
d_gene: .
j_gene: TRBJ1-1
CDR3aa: CASSVEASNTEAFF
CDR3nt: TGTGCCAGCAGTGTAGAGGCCTCGAACACTGAAGCTTTCTTT

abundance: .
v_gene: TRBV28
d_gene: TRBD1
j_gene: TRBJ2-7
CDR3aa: CASSDTGVGGYEQYF
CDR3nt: TGTGCCAGCAGCGATACAGGGGTTGGGGGCTACGAGCAGTACTTC

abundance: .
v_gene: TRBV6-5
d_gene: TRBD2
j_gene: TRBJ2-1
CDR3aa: CASSYGTSGSYEQFF
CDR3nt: TGTGCCAGCAGTTACGGTACTAGCGGGAGCTATGAGCAGTTCTTC

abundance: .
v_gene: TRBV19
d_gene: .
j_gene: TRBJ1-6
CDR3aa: CASKGEGYNSPLHF
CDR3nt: TGTGCCAGTAAGGGAGAGGGTTATAATTCACCCCTCCACTTT

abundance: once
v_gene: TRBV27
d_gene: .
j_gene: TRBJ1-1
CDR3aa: CASSSLGGVGTEAFF
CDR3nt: TGTGCCAGCAGTTCCCTCGGGGGGGTGGGCACTGAAGCTTTCTTT

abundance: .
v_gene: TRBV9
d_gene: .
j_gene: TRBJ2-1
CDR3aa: CASSVVSGGNEQFF
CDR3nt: TGTGCCAGCAGCGTAGTTTCCGGGGGCAATGAGCAGTTCTTC

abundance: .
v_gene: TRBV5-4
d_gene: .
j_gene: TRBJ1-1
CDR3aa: CASSLVQGEAFF
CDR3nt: TGTGCCAGCAGCTTGGTCCAGGGTGAAGCTTTCTTT

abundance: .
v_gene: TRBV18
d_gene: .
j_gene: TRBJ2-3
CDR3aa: CASSSTGSQVSTDTQYF
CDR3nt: TGTGCCAGCTCATCCACAGGGAGTCAAGTTAGCACAGATACGCAGTATTTT

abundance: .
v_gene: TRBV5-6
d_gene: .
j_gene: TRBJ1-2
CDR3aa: CASSLLRRGDYGYTF
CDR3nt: TGTGCCAGCAGCTTGCTTCGGAGGGGAGACTATGGCTACACCTTC

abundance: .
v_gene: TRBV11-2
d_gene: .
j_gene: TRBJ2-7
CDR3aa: CASSSPTGSYEQYF
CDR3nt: TGTGCCAGCAGCTCCCCGACAGGCTCCTACGAGCAGTACTTC

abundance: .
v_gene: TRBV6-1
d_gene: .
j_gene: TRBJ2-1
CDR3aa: CASSEFGGIDEQFF
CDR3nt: TGTGCCAGCAGTGAATTCGGCGGGATCGATGAGCAGTTCTTC

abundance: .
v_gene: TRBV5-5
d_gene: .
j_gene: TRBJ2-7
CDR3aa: CASSMTAAYEQYF
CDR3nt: TGTGCCAGCAGTATGACTGCCGCCTACGAGCAGTACTTC

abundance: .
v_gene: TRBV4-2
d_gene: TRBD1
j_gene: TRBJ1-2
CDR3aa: CASSQAFGTAYGYTF
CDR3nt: TGTGCCAGCAGCCAAGCGTTCGGGACAGCCTATGGCTACACCTTC

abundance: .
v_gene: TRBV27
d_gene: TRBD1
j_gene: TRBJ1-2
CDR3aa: CASSRTGFGPDYTF
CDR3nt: TGTGCCAGCAGTAGGACAGGGTTTGGTCCAGACTACACCTTC

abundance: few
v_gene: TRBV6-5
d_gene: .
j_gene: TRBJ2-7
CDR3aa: CASRRVGFEQYF
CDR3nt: TGTGCCAGCCGCAGGGTAGGGTTCGAGCAGTACTTC

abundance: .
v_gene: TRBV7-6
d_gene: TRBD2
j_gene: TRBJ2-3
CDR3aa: CASSYLVAGGKVIDTQYF
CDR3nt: TGTGCCAGCAGTTACTTGGTTGCGGGAGGTAAAGTTATAGATACGCAGTATTTT

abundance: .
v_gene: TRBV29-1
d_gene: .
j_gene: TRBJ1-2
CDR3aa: CSVEIGLGNYGYTF
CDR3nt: TGCAGCGTTGAAATAGGACTAGGTAACTATGGCTACACCTTC

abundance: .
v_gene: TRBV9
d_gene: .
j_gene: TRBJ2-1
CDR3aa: CASSVGRGTYNEQFF
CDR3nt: TGTGCCAGCAGCGTAGGTAGGGGGACCTACAATGAGCAGTTCTTC

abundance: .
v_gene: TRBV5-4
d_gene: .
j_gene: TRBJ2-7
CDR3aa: CASSLDSDSYEQYF
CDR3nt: TGTGCCAGCAGCTTAGACTCAGATTCCTACGAGCAGTACTTC

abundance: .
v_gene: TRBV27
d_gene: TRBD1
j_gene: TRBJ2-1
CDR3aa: CASSAGTGVSNEQFF
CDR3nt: TGTGCCAGCAGTGCCGGGACAGGGGTCTCCAATGAGCAGTTCTTC

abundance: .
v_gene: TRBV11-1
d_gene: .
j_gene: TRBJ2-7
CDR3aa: CASSPGTRDSYEQYF
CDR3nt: TGTGCCAGCAGCCCCGGGACTCGAGACTCCTACGAGCAGTACTTC

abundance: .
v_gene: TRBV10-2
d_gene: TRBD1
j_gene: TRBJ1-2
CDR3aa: CASSDDRGNGYTF
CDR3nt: TGCGCCAGCAGTGACGACAGGGGAAATGGCTACACCTTC

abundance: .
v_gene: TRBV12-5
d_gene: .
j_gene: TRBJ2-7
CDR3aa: CASGLESQGVNF
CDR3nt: TGTGCTAGTGGTTTGGAATCACAGGGAGTCAACTTC